This T cell receptor (beta chain) was observed in a study of cytomegalovirus exposure and HLA in healthy donors. The PCR ran on 60 Vbeta and 13 Jbeta primers. The table came from immunoSEQ multiplex PCR; TCRdb's copy has only in-frame clones and leaves some out. The sample has approximately 120,000 clones. The V end lost 4 bases, the J end lost 7 bases, and 14 bases lay between the germline ends. The germline CDR1 and CDR2 sequences are SQVTM and ANQGSEA. The length of the CDR3 is 13 residues. The chain carries TRBV29-1 and TRBJ2-1; possibly TRBD1 for D (6 bases). Source material: PBMCs. The sequence came from a man younger than 40 in good health and CMV-seronegative. CDR3 amino acids: CSVVPRGRNEQFF. The CDR3 DNA sequence: TGCAGCGTTGTTCCCAGGGGAAGGAATGAGCAGTTCTTC.